This T cell receptor beta chain stems from a study of blood T cells in healthy people across ages. A second PCR of about 6 to 11 cycles used a sample-barcoded 5' primer and a J-beta primer mix. Using its own MiXCR run on the 5' RACE reads, TCRdb lists one record per CDR3 protein. Found here are about 840,000 distinct CDR3 sequences, around 29% of them singletons; the top ten hold 10%. On this clonotype itself: The antigen is not known.

Isolated PBMCs totaled at least 6 million in each sample. Study-level findings and limits: Estimated diversity, derived from one million T cells, was regarded as an underestimate.

The CDR3 is 16 residues long. The ends were cut back, 3 bases at V and 0 bases at J, with 14 bases in the middle. This same sample was also taken into another study, of T cells of mothers and their children.

The TCR was taken from a woman aged 40 to 50 in good health. The rearrangement links TRBV12-3 or TRBV12-4 to TRBJ2-5; D might be TRBD2 (7 bases). Material for sequencing was blood. The CDR3 spells CASSFYPGGHQETQYF. CDR3 bases: TGTGCCAGCAGTTTCTATCCGGGGGGCCACCAAGAGACCCAGTACTTC.